These T cell receptor beta chains were read from a single sample in a study of cytomegalovirus exposure and HLA in healthy donors. Data came from immunoSEQ multiplex PCR; TCRdb stores just in-frame clones and leaves some out. The sample holds around 94,000 clones, nearly 65% seen once. Material: PBMCs. Receptor source: a human donor in good health. Both conserved end residues are part of each CDR3. The D gene is left open where the match is weak. Clone size is stated in some rows and not others, as once, few, many or a class when expanded.

j_gene | d_gene | abundance | v_gene | CDR3nt | CDR3aa
TRBJ1-5 | . | few | TRBV2 | TGTGCCAGCAGCCGAAGACAGGCGGAGTCCAATCAGCCCCAGCATTTT | CASSRRQAESNQPQHF
TRBJ2-7 | TRBD2 | . | TRBV6-5 | TGTGCCAGCAGTTCTTCCCCCGCCAGCGGGAGGTACGAGCAGTACTTC | CASSSSPASGRYEQYF
TRBJ1-1 | . | . | TRBV28 | TGTGCCAGCAGTTTAACAGAGAACACTGAAGCTTTCTTT | CASSLTENTEAFF
TRBJ1-5 | TRBD1 | . | TRBV5-6 | TGTGCCAGCAGCTCCATGGACAGGGCTTATAGCAATCAGCCCCAGCATTTT | CASSSMDRAYSNQPQHF
TRBJ1-4 | TRBD1 | . | TRBV2 | TGTGCCGCCCGGGACAGGGGACGGGAAAAACTGTTTTTT | CAARDRGREKLFF
TRBJ1-1 | . | . | TRBV28 | TGTGCCAGCAGTTTATATGGGGGCCCGAACACTGAAGCTTTCTTT | CASSLYGGPNTEAFF
TRBJ2-7 | . | . | TRBV6-1 | TGTGCCAGCAGTGAAGCTTCAGAACTCTATAGCCCCTACGAGCAGTACTTC | CASSEASELYSPYEQYF
TRBJ2-7 | TRBD2 | . | TRBV7-2 | TGTGCCAGCAGCTTATTCCAGCGGGAGGATGTCGAGCAGTACTTC | CASSLFQREDVEQYF
TRBJ2-7 | . | . | TRBV5-6 | TGTGCCAGCACCGGGAGCGCCTACGAGCAGTACTTC | CASTGSAYEQYF
TRBJ2-3 | TRBD2 | . | TRBV10-1 | TGCGCCAGCAGTGAGGGGACTATGGGCACAGATACGCAGTATTTT | CASSEGTMGTDTQYF
TRBJ2-5 | TRBD1 | . | TRBV4-1 | TGCGCCAGCAGCCAGCCCGGGACAGGGAGGTCCCAAGAGACCCAGTACTTC | CASSQPGTGRSQETQYF
TRBJ1-2 | TRBD1 | . | TRBV19 | TGTGCCAGTAGTCAAAGACAGGGATATGGCTACACCTTC | CASSQRQGYGYTF
TRBJ2-1 | TRBD2 | . | TRBV11-2 | TGTGCCAGCAGCTTAGCGGGGGGGTTCTACAATGAGCAGTTCTTC | CASSLAGGFYNEQFF
TRBJ1-5 | . | . | TRBV4-1 | TGCGCCAGCAGCCAGCAGGGGCGAAGCAATCAGCCCCAGCATTTT | CASSQQGRSNQPQHF
TRBJ2-3 | TRBD1 | . | TRBV7-9 | TGTGCCAGCAGCTTCACAGGGGTTAATACGCAGTATTTT | CASSFTGVNTQYF
TRBJ2-7 | TRBD1 | few | TRBV27 | TGTGCCAGCAGTCGAAACCGACAGGGCTCCTACGAGCAGTACTTC | CASSRNRQGSYEQYF
TRBJ2-1 | . | few | TRBV5-1 | TGCGCCAGCAGCTTGTTGGGGACAAGGACGGGGAATGAGCAGTTCTTC | CASSLLGTRTGNEQFF
TRBJ2-1 | . | . | TRBV19 | TGTGCCAGTAGTATCAGGGGGGCGGGTGAGCAGTTCTTC | CASSIRGAGEQFF
TRBJ2-3 | TRBD2 | . | TRBV4-2 | TGTGCCAGCAGCCAAGATCTCCCAGGGCTAGCGGGGGCCACAGATACGCAGTATTTT | CASSQDLPGLAGATDTQYF
TRBJ2-5 | . | . | TRBV2 | TGTGCCAGCAGTGTCGATAGCGGAGCCGGGAAGACCCAGTACTTC | CASSVDSGAGKTQYF
TRBJ2-7 | TRBD2 | . | TRBV4-1 | TGCGCCAGCAGCGTCCGGACTAGCGGGAGCTACGAGCAGTACTTC | CASSVRTSGSYEQYF
TRBJ2-1 | TRBD2 | . | TRBV29-1 | TGCAGCGTTGTTGGGGGGACTAGCGGGAGGAGCTCCTACAATGAGCAGTTCTTC | CSVVGGTSGRSSYNEQFF
TRBJ2-3 | TRBD2 | . | TRBV5-1 | TGCGCCAGCAGCCAACCACGGGGGGAGGGCCGGCAGTATTTT | CASSQPRGEGRQYF
TRBJ1-1 | . | . | TRBV11-2 | TGTGCCAGCGCGAGGTGGGACACTGAAGCTTTCTTT | CASARWDTEAFF
TRBJ1-4 | TRBD1 | . | TRBV28 | TGTGCCAGCAGTTTTGGGACAGTTCGTGAAAAACTGTTTTTT | CASSFGTVREKLFF
TRBJ2-7 | . | . | TRBV29-1 | TGCAGCGTTTACACGACAGGCGACTCCTACGAGCAGTACTTC | CSVYTTGDSYEQYF
TRBJ2-6 | . | . | TRBV4-2 | TGTGCCAGCAGCCAACAGGTCCGAAGCTCTGGGGCCAACGTCCTGACTTTC | CASSQQVRSSGANVLTF
TRBJ2-3 | TRBD1 | . | TRBV7-9 | TGTGCCAGCAGCCGTGGATGGCAGGGGGCAGATACGCAGTATTTT | CASSRGWQGADTQYF
TRBJ1-5 | . | . | TRBV4-1 | TGCGCCAGCAGCCCACAGGGATTGGGCAATCAGCCCCAGCATTTT | CASSPQGLGNQPQHF
TRBJ2-1 | TRBD2 | few | TRBV18 | TGTGCCAGCTCACCTTTGGGTAGCGGGAGGGCCGTCTTCAATGAGCAGTTCTTC | CASSPLGSGRAVFNEQFF
TRBJ2-7 | TRBD2 | . | TRBV10-2 | TGCGCCAGCAGTGATCATTGGGGGGGAATTTCCTACGAGCAGTACTTC | CASSDHWGGISYEQYF
TRBJ2-2 | TRBD1 | few | TRBV9 | TGTGCCAGCAGCGTTGGGACAGGGGTAGGCACCGGGGAGCTGTTTTTT | CASSVGTGVGTGELFF
TRBJ2-3 | . | . | TRBV30 | TGTGCCTGGAGCCCAGATCACAGGGCAGATACGCAGTATTTT | CAWSPDHRADTQYF
TRBJ2-1 | TRBD2 | few | TRBV2 | TGTGCCAGCGGGAGGGAGACTAGCGGGCTGTACAATGAGCAGTTCTTC | CASGRETSGLYNEQFF
TRBJ2-2 | . | . | TRBV7-6 | TGTGCCAGCAGCACAACGCCAACCAGGGTTCCAAACACCGGGGAGCTGTTTTTT | CASSTTPTRVPNTGELFF
TRBJ2-1 | TRBD2 | . | TRBV30 | TGTGCCTGGAGCGGACTAGTTCGTAATGAGCAGTTCTTC | CAWSGLVRNEQFF
TRBJ1-1 | . | . | TRBV5-1 | TGCGCCAGCAGCTTGGCTGGGGGGGTTACTGAAGCTTTCTTT | CASSLAGGVTEAFF
TRBJ1-1 | . | . | TRBV7-9 | TGTGCCAGCAGCTCCCCGACAGAGCCGAACACTGAAGCTTTCTTT | CASSSPTEPNTEAFF
TRBJ2-4 | TRBD2 | . | TRBV18 | TGTGCCAGCTCCCGACTAGCCTCAGCGGGGCTAGCCAAAAACATTCAGTACTTC | CASSRLASAGLAKNIQYF
TRBJ2-7 | . | . | TRBV7-2 | TGTGCCAGCAGCCCGCCGGGAATGGGCTCCTACGAGCAGTACTTC | CASSPPGMGSYEQYF
TRBJ2-4 | . | . | TRBV5-8 | TGTGCCAGTCACAGGGTCAACATTCAGTACTTC | CASHRVNIQYF
TRBJ2-5 | . | . | TRBV7-9 | TGTGCCAGCAGCTTTCCGCAGGAATGGAATTCTGGTGAGACCCAGTACTTC | CASSFPQEWNSGETQYF
TRBJ2-2 | TRBD2 | . | TRBV10-1 | TGCGCCAGCAGGAGCGGGAGGATCACCGGGGAGCTGTTTTTT | CASRSGRITGELFF
TRBJ1-5 | . | . | TRBV29-1 | TGCAGCGTTCGCTTACAGGGTAATAGCAATCAGCCCCAGCATTTT | CSVRLQGNSNQPQHF
TRBJ2-5 | TRBD2 | few | TRBV7-3 | TGTGCCAGCAGCTTAACTAGCGGGGTACAAGAGACCCAGTACTTC | CASSLTSGVQETQYF
TRBJ2-7 | . | . | TRBV5-1 | TGCGCCAGCAGCTTGGAGGGGGTTACCTACGAGCAGTACTTC | CASSLEGVTYEQYF
TRBJ1-5 | TRBD1 | . | TRBV15 | TGTGCCACCAGGCTTCAGGGGGCTAGCAATCAGCCCCAGCATTTT | CATRLQGASNQPQHF
TRBJ2-1 | TRBD2 | . | TRBV4-2 | TGTGCCAGCAGCCAAGGGACTAGCTCCTACAATGAGCAGTTCTTC | CASSQGTSSYNEQFF
TRBJ2-3 | TRBD1 | . | TRBV4-1 | TGCGCCAGCGGTCACAGGGGGCGGGAATCGACAGATACGCAGTATTTT | CASGHRGRESTDTQYF
TRBJ2-3 | . | . | TRBV29-1 | TGCAGCGTTCTAGCAGTAAGCACAGATACGCAGTATTTT | CSVLAVSTDTQYF
TRBJ2-7 | . | . | TRBV11-2 | TGTGCCAGCAGCTTAGATCTTCGGGGATTCGAGCAGTACTTC | CASSLDLRGFEQYF
TRBJ1-2 | . | . | TRBV6-1 | TGTGCCAGCAGTCACCGGGATCGAGACTACACCTTC | CASSHRDRDYTF
TRBJ1-4 | . | . | TRBV7-8 | TGTGCCAGCAGCTTAGTAGGGAGGACCCTGGGCGAAAAACTGTTTTTT | CASSLVGRTLGEKLFF
TRBJ1-4 | . | . | TRBV4-2 | TGTGCCAGCAGCCAAGTCCGGGACTTTAATGAAAAACTGTTTTTT | CASSQVRDFNEKLFF